The 13 T cell receptor beta chains below come from one sample, sequenced in a study of tumor and adjacent non-tumor tissue in lung cancer. RNA was extracted from bulk tissue without any cell sorting. TCRbeta libraries were built with three rounds of nested PCR, modified from ARM-PCR. TCRdb reanalysed the multiplex PCR reads using MiXCR and keeps one entry per CDR3 protein. Of 70,000 to 90,000 distinct CDR3 sequences listed, around 86% are singletons. What was sequenced was lung tumor tissue. The receptors stem from a woman between 50 and 59 years old with non-small cell lung cancer.

To note about this clonotype: Just one base apart from a much larger clone, this may be a read error. The CDR3 does not end in the conserved phenylalanine or tryptophan, so this is likely a read error. This chain uses TRBV19 with TRBJ2-1; the match to TRBD2 covers 13 bases. With 3 bases clipped from V and 6 bases from J, the junction kept 11 bases outside the gene matches. Per germline, CDR1 LNHDA and CDR2 SQIVND (reference sequence). This CDR3 is built from 18 residues. CDR3 in amino acids: CASSIGTSGRARGNEQFI. CDR3 in DNA: TGTGCCAGTAGTATTGGCACTAGCGGGAGGGCCAGGGGCAATGAGCAGTTCATC.

The count of this clonotype is one. The junction departs from germline at one end; a sequencing error may be responsible. The gene calls are TRBV20-1 and TRBJ2-7, with D unresolved. Looked up from germline, CDR1 is DFQATT and CDR2 is SNEGSKA (reference sequence). The CDR3 extends over 13 amino acids. The CDR3 bases are TGCAGTACTCCTTCGGTTACGTCCTACGAGCAGTGCTTC. Protein: CSTPSVTSYEQCF.

Worth noting for this clonotype: The CDR3 does not close with the conserved phenylalanine or tryptophan, likely indicating a read error. The chain links TRBV11-2 to TRBJ1-6, with D tentatively TRBD1 (6 bases). Germline lookup yields CDR1 SGHAT and CDR2 FQNNGV. This CDR3 has 15 residues. CDR3 sequence reads: CVSSISGTNNSPLHL. The CDR3 DNA reads TGTGTCAGCAGCATATCCGGGACAAATAATTCACCCCTCCACCTT.

Concerning this clonotype: Germline and junction disagree at one end, which may indicate a read error. This chain uses TRBV20-1 with TRBJ2-7; D unresolved. This CDR3 is built from 15 residues. CDR1 is DFQATT, CDR2 SNEGSKA, per germline (reference sequence). The CDR3 sequence is CSAGDFRQRDYEQYF. The DNA of the CDR3 is TGCAGTGCTGGAGATTTTCGGCAGAGAGATTACGAGCAGTACTTC.

This clonotype has ten or more counts. With a much larger clone just one base away, this may be a read error. The chain recombines TRBV28 with TRBJ2-5; D is undetermined. In germline, CDR1 is MDHEN, CDR2 SYDVKM. The CDR3 totals 15 residues. V was shortened by 5 bases and J by 1 base, with 14 bases between the two germline ends. The CDR3 protein is CASSDTAQGQETQYF. As DNA, the CDR3 is TGTGCCAGCAGTGATACGGCACAAGGCCAAGAGACCCAGTACTTC. The full variable domain, with the rest looked up from reference TRBV28 and TRBJ2-5, is DVKVTQSSRYLVKRTGEKVFLECVQDMDHENMFWYRQDPGLGLRLIYFSYDVKMKEKGDIPEGYSVSREKKERFSLILESASTNQTSMYLCASSDTAQGQETQYFGPGTRLLVL.

Concerning this clonotype: The junction departs from the called germline gene at one end, perhaps through a read error. V and J are TRBV11-2 and TRBJ2-1; tentative D call: TRBD1 (6 bases). Looked up from germline, CDR1 is SGHAT and CDR2 is FQNNGV. The CDR3 has 12 amino acids. In DNA form, the CDR3 reads TGTGCCAACAGTTTGGGACACTACCAGCAGTTCTTT. Amino acid sequence: CANSLGHYQQFF.

A word on this clonotype: Relative to the germline gene, one junction end is altered; a read error may explain this. The rearrangement uses TRBV6-5 and TRBJ2-7, with D unresolved. Germline assignment: CDR1 MNHEY and CDR2 SVGAGI. The CDR3 spans 15 residues. CDR3 in DNA: TGTGCCAGCAGTTACTCGGCGGAAGTTACCTACAAGCAGTACTTC. This gives the protein CASSYSAEVTYKQYF.

The rearrangement uses TRBV29-1 and TRBJ2-3; D might be TRBD1 or TRBD2, each matching 6 bases. The CDR3 is 14 amino acids. Germline V gene data show CDR1 as SQVTM and CDR2 as ANQGSEA. Between the trimmed V and J ends, which lost 4 bases and 11 bases, there was a span of 22 bases. CDR3 amino acids: CSVAVFGGQGRQYF. In DNA form, the CDR3 reads TGCAGCGTTGCGGTTTTCGGGGGCCAAGGTAGGCAGTATTTT.

A word on this clonotype: One end of the junction varies from germline; a read error may be responsible. The CDR3 loop reads CASRTGGKNIHYF. The CDR3 region has the DNA TGTGCCAGCAGGACGGGAGGCAAAAACATTCACTACTTT. V and J are TRBV6-2 or TRBV6-3 and TRBJ2-4, with 7 bases lining up with TRBD2. CDR1 is MNHEY, CDR2 SVGEGT, per germline. The CDR3 sequence is 13 residues long.

A remark on this clonotype: The CDR3 end shows no conserved phenylalanine or tryptophan, and so a read error is likely. The chain uses TRBV4-1 and TRBJ1-5, with 8 bases identical to TRBD1. CDR1 is MGHRA, CDR2 YSYEKL, per germline. This CDR3 has 19 residues. CDR3 nucleotides: TGTGCCAGCAGCCCTCGACAGGGGATATTGGGTTATAGCAATCAGCACCAGCATTCT. It translates to CASSPRQGILGYSNQHQHS.

This clonotype was seen only once. At one boundary the junction diverges from the germline segment, which might be a read error. This sequence joins TRBV6-6 and TRBJ2-7; no reliable D call. Germline V gene sequence: CDR1 MNHNY, CDR2 SVGAGI (reference sequence). The CDR3 is 13 amino acids. The CDR3 sequence: CASSYGSSYEQNF. The DNA for the CDR3 is TGTGCCAGCAGTTACGGCAGCTCCTATGAGCAGAACTTC.

A note on this clonotype: No conserved phenylalanine or tryptophan ends this CDR3, so it is likely a read error. The chain employs TRBV5-6 and TRBJ1-2; 7 nucleotides agree with TRBD1. The CDR3 is made up of 15 amino acids. The V gene's germline CDR1 is SGHDT and CDR2 YYEEEE. The CDR3 spells CACSPRDRILYGYTI. CDR3 nucleotide sequence: TGTGCCTGCAGCCCTAGGGACAGAATACTCTATGGCTACACCATC.

Note on this clonotype: The junction differs from germline at one of its ends, possibly a read error. The DNA of the CDR3 is TGTGCCAGCAAAATCGGACGGACTACATACAATGAGCAGATCTTC. Translation: CASKIGRTTYNEQIF. This chain connects TRBV28 to TRBJ2-1, with a possible D match to TRBD2 (6 bases). This CDR3 is 15 amino acids long. Germline CDR1 MDHEN, CDR2 SYDVKM. The variable domain in full, with the rest retrieved from reference TRBV28 and TRBJ2-1, is DVKVTQSSRYLVKRTGEKVFLECVQDMDHENMFWYRQDPGLGLRLIYFSYDVKMKEKGDIPEGYSVSREKKERFSLILESASTNQTSMYLCASKIGRTTYNEQIFGPGTRLTVL.